This is a list of T cell receptor beta chains from one sample in a study of blood T cell repertoires in COVID-19. Measured with immunoSEQ multiplex PCR; TCRdb has only the in-frame clones, and not every one. Of over 100,000 clones in the sample, 84% were seen once. Sequences were obtained from peripheral blood. The receptor source for this set is a man aged 40-49 years with active or convalescent COVID-19. The CDR3 runs from the conserved cysteine through the conserved F or W. The D gene is left open where the match is weak. Not all rows give a size; the values are once, few, many and, for expanded clones, a class.

V gene	J gene	clone size	D gene	CDR3 DNA	CDR3 protein
TRBV7-3	TRBJ1-2	once	TRBD1	TGTGCCAGCAGCTTTCTTTCGGCGGGACAGGGTCCAAATGGCTACACCTTC	CASSFLSAGQGPNGYTF
TRBV6-6	TRBJ2-7	few	TRBD1	TGTGCCAGCAGTTACTCTGACAGGGGCCGTGAGCAGTACTTC	CASSYSDRGREQYF
TRBV10-2	TRBJ2-1	-	-	TGCGCCAGCAGGACAGGCTACAATGAGCAGTTCTTC	CASRTGYNEQFF
TRBV6-2/TRBV6-3	TRBJ1-5	many	TRBD1	TGTGCCAGCAGTTACGCGGGGACAGGGTATCAGCCCCAGCATTTT	CASSYAGTGYQPQHF
TRBV29-1	TRBJ2-2	-	TRBD2	TGCAGCGTTGAACCCTTCGGGGGGGCCGGGGAGCTGTTTTTT	CSVEPFGGAGELFF
TRBV9	TRBJ2-5	-	TRBD2	TGTGCCAGCAGCCCGGGACTAGTGGAGACCCAGTACTTC	CASSPGLVETQYF
TRBV30	TRBJ2-7	-	-	TGTGCCTGGAGTCGACGGGACGAGCAGTACTTC	CAWSRRDEQYF
TRBV2	TRBJ2-3	-	-	TGTGCCAGCAGGGGAATGGACTATGTCACAGATACGCAGTATTTT	CASRGMDYVTDTQYF
TRBV18	TRBJ1-1	-	TRBD1	TGTGCCAGCTCACAGGGGGCGAGCACTGAAGCTTTCTTT	CASSQGASTEAFF
TRBV19	TRBJ1-3	-	TRBD1	TGTGCCAGTAGTAACGACAGGGATTCAGGAAACACCATATATTTT	CASSNDRDSGNTIYF
TRBV24-1	TRBJ1-4	-	-	TGTGCCACCTCCCCCACAGGGAATGAAAAACTGTTTTTT	CATSPTGNEKLFF
TRBV7-2	TRBJ2-3	once	TRBD2	TGTGCCAGCAGCTTACACGGAGGACTAGCGGGGGAGGGAGATACGCAGTATTTT	CASSLHGGLAGEGDTQYF
TRBV2	TRBJ2-6	-	TRBD1	TGTGCCAGCAGTCCTGACAGGGGGGGCTCTGGGGCCAACGTCCTGACTTTC	CASSPDRGGSGANVLTF
TRBV29-1	TRBJ2-3	-	-	TGCAGCATAGGGGGCGGGGGCACAGATACGCAGTATTTT	CSIGGGGTDTQYF
TRBV5-1	TRBJ2-1	-	-	TGCGCCAGCAGTTTCCTCGACAACCCCAATGAGCAGTTCTTC	CASSFLDNPNEQFF
TRBV19	TRBJ1-2	-	-	TGTGCCAGTAGCCGCAAAACGGGGAGGGGTAACTATGGCTACACCTTC	CASSRKTGRGNYGYTF
TRBV19	TRBJ1-5	-	-	TGTGCCAGTAACGGGGAAGGTCCCCAGCATTTT	CASNGEGPQHF
TRBV18	TRBJ2-7	-	-	TGTGCCAGCTCACGAGCCCCAGGGGTCCAATCCTACGAGCAGTACTTC	CASSRAPGVQSYEQYF
TRBV6-2/TRBV6-3	TRBJ2-3	-	TRBD1	TGTGCCAGCAGTTACTCGCGACCCACAGGGGCAGATACGCAGTATTTT	CASSYSRPTGADTQYF
TRBV27	TRBJ2-3	-	-	TGTGCCAGCAGTACATCAGGGTTACCAGATACGCAGTATTTT	CASSTSGLPDTQYF
TRBV9	TRBJ1-4	-	TRBD1	TGTGCCAGCAGCCGGACAGGGGGAGAAGAAAAACTGTTTTTT	CASSRTGGEEKLFF
TRBV5-5	TRBJ1-2	-	-	TGTGCCAGCAGCCCCTCGGGGAACGACTATGGCTACACCTTC	CASSPSGNDYGYTF
TRBV23-1	TRBJ1-5	-	-	TGCGCCAGCAGTCATTCAGCGGGCCCGCTAATTTATAGCAATCAGCCCCAGCATTTT	CASSHSAGPLIYSNQPQHF
TRBV5-8	TRBJ1-1	-	TRBD1	TGTGCCAGCAGTCCCGACAGGGCTTTGAACACTGAAGCTTTCTTT	CASSPDRALNTEAFF
TRBV7-3	TRBJ1-6	-	-	TGTGCCAGCAGCTCCCAGCCAGGGAATTCACCCCTCCACTTT	CASSSQPGNSPLHF
TRBV19	TRBJ2-5	-	TRBD2	TGTGCCAGTAGTACCCTCACTAGCGGGGGGGCCCAGGAGACCCAGTACTTC	CASSTLTSGGAQETQYF